Sequencing of this T cell receptor beta chain was carried out in a study of PD-L1 blockade in urothelial cancer. Study details: Intravenous atezolizumab, 1,200 mg every 3 weeks, was begun by patients around 2014.

Per germline, CDR1 SGHRS and CDR2 YFSETQ. Germline trimming cut 4 bases from V and 0 bases from J; bases unmatched to any gene: 1. This CDR3 is 14 amino acids long. Findings of the study overall: Those with durable benefit had larger increases in tumor-associated blood clones at 3 weeks.

As for time point: pretreatment peripheral blood. In the case of this clone: Its antigen is as yet unknown.

Profiled with immunoSEQ multiplex PCR; TCRdb holds only in-frame clones, not every one. In the table there are around 34,000 clones, 85% of which are singletons. This TCR was sampled from an elderly man with urothelial cancer. This specimen consisted of PBMCs, obtained around atezolizumab (anti-PD-L1) treatment. The chain links TRBV5-1 to TRBJ2-7; 10 bases match TRBD2. CDR3 residues: CASSTSGASYEQYF. DNA of the CDR3: TGCGCCAGCAGCACTAGCGGGGCCTCCTACGAGCAGTACTTC.